The 9 T cell receptor beta chains presented below share a single source sample, sequenced in a study of control samples from healthy donors and cancer patients. The method was immunoSEQ multiplex PCR; TCRdb's version includes in-frame clones alone and lacks a portion of them. Seen here are about 58,000 clones, approximately 89% observed once, and the top ten hold about 13%. Sample: PBMCs. The source of these receptors is a woman aged 60 to 75 with lung cancer.

The chain recombines TRBV4-2 with TRBJ2-7; 10 nucleotides line up with TRBD2. The CDR3 runs to 18 residues. Unmatched junction bases numbered 12, after V lost 4 bases and J lost 0 bases. CDR1 is LGHNA and CDR2 is YNFKEQ in the germline V gene. This CDR3 is CASSLKVAGGQSSYEQYF. The CDR3 DNA reads TGTGCCAGCAGCCTTAAAGTAGCGGGGGGTCAGAGCTCCTACGAGCAGTACTTC.

The J gene is TRBJ2-5, the V gene TRBV18; 12 nucleotides match TRBD2. The J segment lost 5 bases and the V segment lost 6 bases, leaving 7 bases of the junction unmatched. From germline, CDR1 is KGHSH and CDR2 LQKENI. CDR3 length equals 15 residues. CDR3 amino acids: CASSETSGSFETQYF. The CDR3 coding sequence is TGTGCCAGCTCCGAGACTAGCGGGAGCTTTGAGACCCAGTACTTC.

V is TRBV11-2 and J is TRBJ2-7; TRBD2 might be the D (6 bases). Germline V gene sequence: CDR1 SGHAT, CDR2 FQNNGV. This CDR3 has 14 amino acids. Trimming took 0 bases from V and 3 from J, leaving 9 bases between them. CDR3 nucleotides: TGTGCCAGCAGCTTAGATCCTAGCGTCTACGAGCAGTACTTC. This codes for CASSLDPSVYEQYF. The full variable domain, completed using reference TRBV11-2 and TRBJ2-7, is EAGVAQSPRYKIIEKRQSVAFWCNPISGHATLYWYQQILGQGPKLLIQFQNNGVVDDSQLPKDRFSAERLKGVDSTLKIQPAKLEDSAVYLCASSLDPSVYEQYFGPGTRLTVT.

This rearrangement joins TRBV3-1 (or the pseudogene TRBV3-2) to TRBJ1-1; D is ambiguous. Germline-derived CDR1 and CDR2 are LGHDT and YNNKEL (reference sequence). The CDR3 has 13 amino acids. V lost 1 base and J 1 base, leaving 4 bases between the germline ends. The CDR3 DNA reads as TGTGCCAGCAGCCAAGCAAAGAACACTGAAGCTTTCTTT. Protein product: CASSQAKNTEAFF.

The rearrangement joins TRBV10-2 to TRBJ2-5; 9 positions match TRBD2. V was pared by 1 base and J by 4 bases, with 7 bases of the junction left unmatched. Per the germline V gene, CDR1 is WSHSY and CDR2 is SAAADI. This CDR3 is 16 amino acids long. Here the CDR3 reads CASSEWRGGTSETQYF. In DNA, the CDR3 is TGCGCCAGCAGTGAGTGGCGGGGGGGCACGTCAGAGACCCAGTACTTC.

The V gene is TRBV27, the J gene TRBJ2-6; 9 bases align to TRBD1. The CDR3 runs to 17 residues. V gave up 5 bases and J gave up 0 bases; unmatched junction bases: 5. Per germline, CDR1 MNHEY and CDR2 SMNVEV (reference sequence). CDR3 DNA: TGTGCCAGCAGTAAGACAGGGGGGATCTCTGGGGCCAACGTCCTGACTTTC. It yields the protein CASSKTGGISGANVLTF.

The rearrangement links TRBV11-3 to TRBJ1-3; no clear D gene. V shed 1 base and J shed 2 bases, with 6 bases lying between them. Germline CDR1 and CDR2: SGHNT and YENEEA. The CDR3 covers 14 residues. CDR3 nucleotide sequence: TGTGCCAGCAGCTTAGGCAGACCTGGAAACACCATATATTTT. The encoded protein is CASSLGRPGNTIYF.

About this clone: One end of the junction does not line up with germline, which may come from a read error. The chain has TRBV11-2 and TRBJ2-7, with D tentatively TRBD1 (6 bases). The germline CDR1 and CDR2 sequences are SGHAT and FQNNGV. CDR3 size: 14 residues. Here the CDR3 reads CASSLGGPAGPFNF. CDR3 DNA sequence: TGTGCCAGCAGCTTAGGGGGGCCGGCAGGCCCATTCAACTTC.

The chain recombines TRBV3-1 (or the pseudogene TRBV3-2) with TRBJ2-5, with 16 bases that match TRBD2. There are 19 residues in the CDR3. V lost 4 bases to trimming and J lost 4 bases; unmatched junction nucleotides: 12. The germline CDR1 and CDR2 sequences are LGHDT and YNNKEL (reference sequence). The CDR3 nucleotides are TGTGCCAGCAGCCCTCACGGGACTAGCGGGGGGGCCAGGGCAGAGACCCAGTACTTC. This translates into CASSPHGTSGGARAETQYF.